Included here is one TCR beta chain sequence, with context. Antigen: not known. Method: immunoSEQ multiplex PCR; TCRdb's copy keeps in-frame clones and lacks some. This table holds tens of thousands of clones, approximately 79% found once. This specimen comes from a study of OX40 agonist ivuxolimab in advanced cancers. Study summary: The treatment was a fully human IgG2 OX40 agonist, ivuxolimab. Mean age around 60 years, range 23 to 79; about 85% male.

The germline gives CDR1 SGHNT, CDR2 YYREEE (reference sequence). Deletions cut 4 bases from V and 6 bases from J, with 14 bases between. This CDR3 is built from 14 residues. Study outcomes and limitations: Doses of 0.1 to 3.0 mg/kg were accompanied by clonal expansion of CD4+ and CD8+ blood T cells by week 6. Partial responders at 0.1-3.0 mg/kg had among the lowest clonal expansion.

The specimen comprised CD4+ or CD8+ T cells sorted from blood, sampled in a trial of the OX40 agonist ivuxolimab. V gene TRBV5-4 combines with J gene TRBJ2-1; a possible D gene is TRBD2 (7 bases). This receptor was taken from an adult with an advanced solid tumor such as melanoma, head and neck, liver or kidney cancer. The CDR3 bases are TGTGCCAGCAGCCGGAACGGGGGGCGCAATGAGCAGTTCTTC. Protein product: CASSRNGGRNEQFF.